This paragraph reports one TCR beta chain. As yet, its antigen is unknown. This entry is derived from a study of T cell responses to AZD1222 COVID-19 vaccine. Whole-study findings and limits: Only six people who got AZD1222 tested seropositive at baseline.

Sequencing used immunoSEQ multiplex PCR; TCRdb keeps in-frame clones, though not all of them. The data show approximately 160,000 clones, approximately 88% seen once. Trimming cost V 4 bases and J 1 base, with 13 bases left between them. The germline V gene encodes CDR1 MRHNA and CDR2 SNTAGT. The CDR3 totals 15 residues. Sequenced material: peripheral blood, taken on day 0 of AZD1222 vaccination. The chain links TRBV6-4 to TRBJ1-1; D is undetermined. The receptor was isolated from an adult in good health. As DNA, the CDR3 is TGTGCCAGCAGTGTCTGGCCGAACGAGAACACTGAAGCTTTCTTT. Translation gives CASSVWPNENTEAFF.